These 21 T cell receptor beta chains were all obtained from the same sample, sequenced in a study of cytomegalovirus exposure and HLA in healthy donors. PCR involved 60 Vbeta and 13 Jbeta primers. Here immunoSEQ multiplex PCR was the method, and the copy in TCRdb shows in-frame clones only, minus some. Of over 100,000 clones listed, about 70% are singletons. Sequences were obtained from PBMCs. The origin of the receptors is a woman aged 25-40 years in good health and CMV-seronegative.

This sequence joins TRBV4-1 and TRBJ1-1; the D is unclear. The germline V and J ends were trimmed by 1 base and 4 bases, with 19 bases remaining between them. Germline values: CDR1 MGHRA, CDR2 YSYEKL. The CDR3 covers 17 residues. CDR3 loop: CASSQGLRESAGTEAFF. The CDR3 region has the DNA TGCGCCAGCAGCCAAGGGCTTAGGGAGTCCGCGGGCACTGAAGCTTTCTTT.

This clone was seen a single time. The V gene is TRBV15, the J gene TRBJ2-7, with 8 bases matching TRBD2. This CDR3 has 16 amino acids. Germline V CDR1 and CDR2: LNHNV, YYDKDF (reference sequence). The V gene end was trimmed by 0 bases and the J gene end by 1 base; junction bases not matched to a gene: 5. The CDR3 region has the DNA TGTGCCACCAGCAGAGATCGAGCGGGAGTTTCCTACGAGCAGTACTTC. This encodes CATSRDRAGVSYEQYF.

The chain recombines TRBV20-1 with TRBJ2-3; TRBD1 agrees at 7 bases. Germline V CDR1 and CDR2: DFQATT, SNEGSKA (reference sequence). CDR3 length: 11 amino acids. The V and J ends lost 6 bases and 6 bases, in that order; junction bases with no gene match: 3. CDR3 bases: TGCAGTGCCCGACAGGGCGATACGCAGTATTTT. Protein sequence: CSARQGDTQYF.

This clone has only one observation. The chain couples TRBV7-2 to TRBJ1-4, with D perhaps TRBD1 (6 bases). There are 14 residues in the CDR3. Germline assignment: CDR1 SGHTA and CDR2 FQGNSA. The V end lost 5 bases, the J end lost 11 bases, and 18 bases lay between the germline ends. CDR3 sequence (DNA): TGTGCCAGCAGCCCAGGGGTGGGGGGGCGGAAACTGTTTTTT. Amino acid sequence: CASSPGVGGRKLFF. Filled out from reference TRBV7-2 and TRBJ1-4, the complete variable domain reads GAGVSQSPSNKVTEKGKDVELRCDPISGHTALYWYRQSLGQGLEFLIYFQGNSAPDKSGLPSDRFSAERTGGSVSTLTIQRTQQEDSAVYLCASSPGVGGRKLFFGSGTQLSVL.

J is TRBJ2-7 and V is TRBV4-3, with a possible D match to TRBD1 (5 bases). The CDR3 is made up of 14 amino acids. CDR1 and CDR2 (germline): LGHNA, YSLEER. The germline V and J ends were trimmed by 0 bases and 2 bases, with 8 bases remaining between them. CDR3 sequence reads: CASSQEVGAYEQYF. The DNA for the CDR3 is TGCGCCAGCAGCCAAGAGGTAGGGGCCTACGAGCAGTACTTC.

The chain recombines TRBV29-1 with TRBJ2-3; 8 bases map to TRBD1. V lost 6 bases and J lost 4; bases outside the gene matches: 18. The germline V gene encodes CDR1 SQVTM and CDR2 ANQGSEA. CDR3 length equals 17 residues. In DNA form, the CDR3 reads TGCAGCGTCCCGTCAGTCAGGGGCAGGGGGCTACCAGATACGCAGTATTTT. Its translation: CSVPSVRGRGLPDTQYF.

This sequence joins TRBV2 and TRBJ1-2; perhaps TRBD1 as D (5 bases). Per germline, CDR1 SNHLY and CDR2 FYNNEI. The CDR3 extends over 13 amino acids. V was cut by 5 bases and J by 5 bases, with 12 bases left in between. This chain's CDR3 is CASSSTDRYGYTF. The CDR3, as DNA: TGTGCCAGCAGTTCGACAGATCGGTATGGCTACACCTTC.

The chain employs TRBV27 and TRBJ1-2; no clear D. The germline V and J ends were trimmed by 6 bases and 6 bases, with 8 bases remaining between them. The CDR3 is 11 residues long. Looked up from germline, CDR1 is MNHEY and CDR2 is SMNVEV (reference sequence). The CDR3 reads CASSDSDGYTF. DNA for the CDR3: TGTGCCAGCAGCGACTCGGATGGCTACACCTTC.

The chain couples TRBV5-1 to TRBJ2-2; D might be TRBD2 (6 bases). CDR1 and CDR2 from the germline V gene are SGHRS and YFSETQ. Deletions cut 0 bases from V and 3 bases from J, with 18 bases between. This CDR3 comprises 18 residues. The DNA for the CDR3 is TGCGCCAGCAGCTTGGATGGGCTAGCGAGAAGGGACACCGGGGAGCTGTTTTTT. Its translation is CASSLDGLARRDTGELFF.

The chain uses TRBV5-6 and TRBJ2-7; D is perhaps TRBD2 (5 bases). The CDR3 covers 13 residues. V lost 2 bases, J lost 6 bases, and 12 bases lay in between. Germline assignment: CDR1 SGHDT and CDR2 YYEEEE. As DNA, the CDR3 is TGTGCCAGCAGCTTCCCTCCCGGAGGCGAGCAGTACTTC. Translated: CASSFPPGGEQYF.

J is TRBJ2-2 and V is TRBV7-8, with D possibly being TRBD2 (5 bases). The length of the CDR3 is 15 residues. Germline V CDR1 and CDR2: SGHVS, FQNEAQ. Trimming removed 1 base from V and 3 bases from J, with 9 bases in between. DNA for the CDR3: TGTGCCAGCAGCTTAGGGGGAGTATACACCGGGGAGCTGTTTTTT. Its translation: CASSLGGVYTGELFF.

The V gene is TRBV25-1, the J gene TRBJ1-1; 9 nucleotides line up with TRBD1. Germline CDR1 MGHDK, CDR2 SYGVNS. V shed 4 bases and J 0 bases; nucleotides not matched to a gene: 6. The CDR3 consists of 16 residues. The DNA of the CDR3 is TGTGCCAGCAGTGCTCTCGGACAGGGGCTGAACACTGAAGCTTTCTTT. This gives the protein CASSALGQGLNTEAFF.

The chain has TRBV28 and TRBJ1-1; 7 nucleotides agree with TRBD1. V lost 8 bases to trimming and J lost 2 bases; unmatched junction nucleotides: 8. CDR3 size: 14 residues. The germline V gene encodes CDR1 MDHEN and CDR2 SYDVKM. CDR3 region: CASHQGDRNTEAFF. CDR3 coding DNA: TGTGCCAGCCATCAAGGGGACAGAAACACTGAAGCTTTCTTT. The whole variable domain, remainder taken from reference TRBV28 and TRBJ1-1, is DVKVTQSSRYLVKRTGEKVFLECVQDMDHENMFWYRQDPGLGLRLIYFSYDVKMKEKGDIPEGYSVSREKKERFSLILESASTNQTSMYLCASHQGDRNTEAFFGQGTRLTVV.

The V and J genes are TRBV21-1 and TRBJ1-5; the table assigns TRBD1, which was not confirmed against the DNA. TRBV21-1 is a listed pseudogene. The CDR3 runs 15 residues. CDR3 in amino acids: CASSETGRSNQPQHF. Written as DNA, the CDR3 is TGTGCCAGCAGCGAGACAGGCCGAAGCAATCAGCCCCAGCATTTT.

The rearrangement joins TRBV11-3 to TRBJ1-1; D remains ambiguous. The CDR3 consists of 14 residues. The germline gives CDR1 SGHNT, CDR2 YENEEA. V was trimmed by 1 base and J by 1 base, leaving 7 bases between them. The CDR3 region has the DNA TGTGCCAGCAGCTTAGGTGGCTGGAACACTGAAGCTTTCTTT. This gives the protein CASSLGGWNTEAFF.

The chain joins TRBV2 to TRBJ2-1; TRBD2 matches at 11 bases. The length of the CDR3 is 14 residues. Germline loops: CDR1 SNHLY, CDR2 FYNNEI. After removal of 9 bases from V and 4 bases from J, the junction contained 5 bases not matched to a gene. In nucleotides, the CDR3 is TGTGCCAGTTTCAGACTAGCGGGATACAATGAGCAGTTCTTC. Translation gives CASFRLAGYNEQFF.

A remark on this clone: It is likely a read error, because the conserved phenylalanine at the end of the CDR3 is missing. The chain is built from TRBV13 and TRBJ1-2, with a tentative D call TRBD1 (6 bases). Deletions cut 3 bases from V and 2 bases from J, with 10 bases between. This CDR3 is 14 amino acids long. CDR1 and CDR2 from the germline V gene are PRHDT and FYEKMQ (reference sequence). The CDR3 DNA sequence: TGTGCCAGCAGCTTGGGACATAAGAACTATGGCTACACCCTC. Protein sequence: CASSLGHKNYGYTL.

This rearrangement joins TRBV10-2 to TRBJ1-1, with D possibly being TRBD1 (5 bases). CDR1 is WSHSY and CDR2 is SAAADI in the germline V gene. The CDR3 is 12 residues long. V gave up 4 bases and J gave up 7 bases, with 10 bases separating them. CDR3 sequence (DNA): TGCGCCAGCAGTGGGTGGGGCTTTGAAGCTTTCTTT. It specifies CASSGWGFEAFF.

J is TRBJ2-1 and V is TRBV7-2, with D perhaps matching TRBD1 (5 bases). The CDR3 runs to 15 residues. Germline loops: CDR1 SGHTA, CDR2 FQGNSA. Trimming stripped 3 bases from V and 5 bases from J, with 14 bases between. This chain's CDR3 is CASSLGRVSNNEQFF. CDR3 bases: TGTGCCAGCAGCTTGGGCAGGGTCTCGAACAATGAGCAGTTCTTC.

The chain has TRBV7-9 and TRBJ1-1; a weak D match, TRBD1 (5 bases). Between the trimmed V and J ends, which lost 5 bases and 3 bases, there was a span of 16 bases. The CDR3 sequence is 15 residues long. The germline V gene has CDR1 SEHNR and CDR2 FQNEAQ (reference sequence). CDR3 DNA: TGTGCCAGCAGCCTCTACCTAGGGGCGGACACTGAAGCTTTCTTT. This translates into CASSLYLGADTEAFF.

The CDR3 DNA is TGTGCCAGTAGTTCCAGGGTTGACACTGAAGCTTTCTTT. This translates into CASSSRVDTEAFF. The genes are TRBV19 and TRBJ1-1; TRBD1 is a possible D gene (5 bases). Germline V gene lookup returns CDR1 LNHDA and CDR2 SQIVND (reference sequence). V lost 5 bases to trimming and J lost 3 bases, with 10 bases between them. This CDR3 has 13 amino acids.